A selection of T cell receptor beta chains follows, all from one sample in a study of T cells expressing NK-cell markers. TCRdb re-called the 5' RACE reads and shows each CDR3 protein once, DNA omitted. This table holds over 150,000 distinct CDR3 sequences. Material for sequencing was blood T cells: a sorted CD56 or NKG2C T cell subset, CD4+ or CD8+ T cells, or bulk PBMC T cells (not recorded which). The receptors were sampled from a man between 18 and 69 years old in good health. CDR3s include the opening cysteine and the closing phenylalanine or tryptophan. The order of the fields is J gene, V gene, CDR3 protein.

j_call: TRBJ2-2
v_call: TRBV6-4
cdr3_aa: CASSQTGTGELFF

j_call: TRBJ2-3
v_call: TRBV11-1
cdr3_aa: CASSLWDLGQGADTQYF

j_call: TRBJ2-7
v_call: TRBV7-9
cdr3_aa: CASSLGWGTSYEQYF

j_call: TRBJ1-1
v_call: TRBV11-2
cdr3_aa: CASSLGAGEAFF

j_call: TRBJ2-2
v_call: TRBV28
cdr3_aa: CASSLYQDITGELFF

j_call: TRBJ2-5
v_call: TRBV7-9
cdr3_aa: CASSFAGVSGETQYF

j_call: TRBJ2-1
v_call: TRBV25-1
cdr3_aa: CASSADARQFF

j_call: TRBJ2-3
v_call: TRBV5-6
cdr3_aa: CASSSRPGHGYTDTQYF

j_call: TRBJ2-5
v_call: TRBV6-1
cdr3_aa: CASSIQGWETQYF

j_call: TRBJ2-3
v_call: TRBV5-8
cdr3_aa: CASSFGQRDTQYF

j_call: TRBJ2-1
v_call: TRBV7-6
cdr3_aa: CASSLSSGWSYNEQFF

j_call: TRBJ2-3
v_call: TRBV7-2
cdr3_aa: CASSLGLAGGQDTQYF

j_call: TRBJ2-7
v_call: TRBV9
cdr3_aa: CASSVGHDPSYEQYF

j_call: TRBJ2-5
v_call: TRBV27
cdr3_aa: CASSLGAGAQETQYF

j_call: TRBJ1-1
v_call: TRBV5-1
cdr3_aa: CASSSEGMNTEAFF

j_call: TRBJ2-3
v_call: TRBV4-1
cdr3_aa: CASSQVGNTQYF

j_call: TRBJ2-1
v_call: TRBV12-3/TRBV12-4
cdr3_aa: CASRKQGSEQFF

j_call: TRBJ1-6
v_call: TRBV20-1
cdr3_aa: CSARVREDPLNSPLHF

j_call: TRBJ2-1
v_call: TRBV2
cdr3_aa: CASSFSTSGGAGNEQFF

j_call: TRBJ2-1
v_call: TRBV5-1
cdr3_aa: CASSLSQGQLNEQFF

j_call: TRBJ2-3
v_call: TRBV7-9
cdr3_aa: CASSSRDRGVTDTQYF

j_call: TRBJ1-1
v_call: TRBV5-1
cdr3_aa: CASSDLDRLNTEAFF

j_call: TRBJ2-2
v_call: TRBV6-2/TRBV6-3
cdr3_aa: CASLWRGGTGELFF

j_call: TRBJ2-7
v_call: TRBV11-2
cdr3_aa: CASSFNDDQGYEQYF

j_call: TRBJ2-5
v_call: TRBV25-1
cdr3_aa: CASSGWDSKETQYF

j_call: TRBJ2-3
v_call: TRBV6-5
cdr3_aa: CASSYSAYPSQDTQYF

j_call: TRBJ1-2
v_call: TRBV5-1
cdr3_aa: CASSGTGNGYTF

j_call: TRBJ1-6
v_call: TRBV28
cdr3_aa: CASSSYRDGGTSYNSPLHF

j_call: TRBJ2-5
v_call: TRBV2
cdr3_aa: CASSERHQETQYF

j_call: TRBJ2-3
v_call: TRBV25-1
cdr3_aa: CASSEWGTQYF

j_call: TRBJ2-1
v_call: TRBV5-1
cdr3_aa: CASSIGFWLGLESDEQFF

j_call: TRBJ1-4
v_call: TRBV3-1
cdr3_aa: CASSQVADLSEKLFF

j_call: TRBJ1-2
v_call: TRBV12-3/TRBV12-4
cdr3_aa: CASSRTGTVVYGYTF

j_call: TRBJ1-2
v_call: TRBV7-9
cdr3_aa: CASSFATPNGYTF

j_call: TRBJ2-3
v_call: TRBV6-5
cdr3_aa: CASSYSASGGRTDTQYF

j_call: TRBJ2-6
v_call: TRBV6-1
cdr3_aa: CASSDNSGANVLTF

j_call: TRBJ2-5
v_call: TRBV29-1
cdr3_aa: CSAKGGPEETQYF

j_call: TRBJ2-7
v_call: TRBV28
cdr3_aa: CASSSGFQEVSYEQYF

j_call: TRBJ1-4
v_call: TRBV7-9
cdr3_aa: CASSPGGAGNEKLFF

j_call: TRBJ1-2
v_call: TRBV28
cdr3_aa: CASSLIAGQGAFGYTF

j_call: TRBJ2-1
v_call: TRBV27
cdr3_aa: CASSGAGTIPYNEQFF

j_call: TRBJ2-2
v_call: TRBV9
cdr3_aa: CASSKTTGPDTGELFF

j_call: TRBJ1-4
v_call: TRBV20-1
cdr3_aa: CSLPGGTNEKLFF

j_call: TRBJ2-7
v_call: TRBV27
cdr3_aa: CASSPGLAGSYEQYF

j_call: TRBJ2-5
v_call: TRBV7-6
cdr3_aa: CASSSTIGTSQETQYF

j_call: TRBJ1-5
v_call: TRBV6-5
cdr3_aa: CASSLTENQPQHF

j_call: TRBJ2-3
v_call: TRBV5-1
cdr3_aa: CASSPGPRDTQYF

j_call: TRBJ1-1
v_call: TRBV28
cdr3_aa: CASSWGTGLNTEAFF

j_call: TRBJ2-1
v_call: TRBV24-1
cdr3_aa: CATSDLEWWFF

j_call: TRBJ2-5
v_call: TRBV29-1
cdr3_aa: CSVRLVEETQYF

j_call: TRBJ1-1
v_call: TRBV20-1
cdr3_aa: CSARTPGGLTAQAFF

j_call: TRBJ1-2
v_call: TRBV5-6
cdr3_aa: CASSAPGQGNYGYTF

j_call: TRBJ2-2
v_call: TRBV20-1
cdr3_aa: CSARRTGGETGELFF

j_call: TRBJ2-7
v_call: TRBV9
cdr3_aa: CASSTLPGYEQYF

j_call: TRBJ1-6
v_call: TRBV6-5
cdr3_aa: CASSYGYGDTSPLHF

j_call: TRBJ2-1
v_call: TRBV6-2/TRBV6-3
cdr3_aa: CASSYLSGGRDNEQFF

j_call: TRBJ1-4
v_call: TRBV19
cdr3_aa: CASRLSATNEKLFF